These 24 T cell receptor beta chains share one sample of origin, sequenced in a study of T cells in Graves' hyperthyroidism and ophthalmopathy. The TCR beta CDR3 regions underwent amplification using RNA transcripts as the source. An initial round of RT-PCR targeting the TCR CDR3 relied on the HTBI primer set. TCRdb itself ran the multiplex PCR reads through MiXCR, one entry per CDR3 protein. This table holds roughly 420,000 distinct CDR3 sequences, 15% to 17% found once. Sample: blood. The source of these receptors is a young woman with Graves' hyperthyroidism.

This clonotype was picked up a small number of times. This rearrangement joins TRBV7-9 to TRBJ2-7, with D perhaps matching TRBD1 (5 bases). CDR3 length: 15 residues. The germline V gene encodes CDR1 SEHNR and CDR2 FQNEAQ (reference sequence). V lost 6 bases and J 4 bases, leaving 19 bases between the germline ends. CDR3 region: CASSPPFTPGYEQYF. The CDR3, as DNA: TGTGCCAGCAGTCCCCCTTTCACCCCAGGGTACGAGCAGTACTTC.

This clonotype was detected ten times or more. The CDR3 DNA sequence: TGTGCCTGGAGTGTGGGAGGCGAGCAGTACTTC. Amino acids: CAWSVGGEQYF. This sequence joins TRBV30 and TRBJ2-7, with TRBD2 as a possible D gene (6 bases). V was cut by 0 bases and J by 6 bases, with 6 bases left in between. Germline assignment: CDR1 GTSNPN and CDR2 SVGIG (reference sequence). The CDR3 has 11 residues. Full variable domain (rest looked up from reference TRBV30 and TRBJ2-7): SQTIHQWPATLVQPVGSPLSLECTVEGTSNPNLYWYRQAAGRGLQLLFYSVGIGQISSEVPQNLSASRPQDRQFILSSKKLLLSDSGFYLCAWSVGGEQYFGPGTRLTVT.

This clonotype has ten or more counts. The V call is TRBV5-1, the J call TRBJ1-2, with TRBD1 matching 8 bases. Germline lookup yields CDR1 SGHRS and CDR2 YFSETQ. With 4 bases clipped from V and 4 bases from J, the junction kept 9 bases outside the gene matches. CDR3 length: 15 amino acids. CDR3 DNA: TGCGCCAGCAGCAACCGGGACAGGTTTAGCTATGGCTACACCTTC. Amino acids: CASSNRDRFSYGYTF.

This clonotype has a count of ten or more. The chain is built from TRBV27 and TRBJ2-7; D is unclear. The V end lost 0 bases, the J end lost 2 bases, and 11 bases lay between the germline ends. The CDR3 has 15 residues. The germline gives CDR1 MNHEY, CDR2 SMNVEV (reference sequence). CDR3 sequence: CASSLSGRDPYEQYF. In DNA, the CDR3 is TGTGCCAGCAGTTTATCCGGCCGTGACCCCTACGAGCAGTACTTC.

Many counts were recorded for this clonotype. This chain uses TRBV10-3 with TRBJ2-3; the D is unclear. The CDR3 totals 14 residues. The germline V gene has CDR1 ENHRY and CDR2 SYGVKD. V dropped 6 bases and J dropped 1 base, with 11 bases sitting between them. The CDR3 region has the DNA TGTGCCATCAGCCCCGGAAGAGGCACAGATACGCAGTATTTT. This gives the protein CAISPGRGTDTQYF.

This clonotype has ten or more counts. The CDR3 nucleotides are TGTGCCAGCCTCCGACAGGGGAGTCGAGAGACCCAGTACTTC. Protein sequence: CASLRQGSRETQYF. The chain uses TRBV6-2 or TRBV6-3 and TRBJ2-5; 8 bases map to TRBD1. Germline CDR1 is MNHEY and CDR2 is SVGEGT. CDR3 length: 14 amino acids. V shed 8 bases, J shed 4 bases, and the junction held 9 bases outside the gene matches.

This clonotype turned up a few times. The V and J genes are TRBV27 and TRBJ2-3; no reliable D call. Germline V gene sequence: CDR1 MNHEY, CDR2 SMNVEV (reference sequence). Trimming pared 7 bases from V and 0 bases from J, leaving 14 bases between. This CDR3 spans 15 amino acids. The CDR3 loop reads CASKFVRSSTDTQYF. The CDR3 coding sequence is TGTGCCAGCAAATTCGTCAGATCTAGCACAGATACGCAGTATTTT.

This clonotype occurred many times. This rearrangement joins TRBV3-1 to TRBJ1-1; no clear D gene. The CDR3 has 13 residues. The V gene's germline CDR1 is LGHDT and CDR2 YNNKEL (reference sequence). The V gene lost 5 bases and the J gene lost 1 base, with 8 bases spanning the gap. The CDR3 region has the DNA TGTGCCAGCAGCAAAATAGAGAACACTGAAGCTTTCTTT. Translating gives CASSKIENTEAFF.

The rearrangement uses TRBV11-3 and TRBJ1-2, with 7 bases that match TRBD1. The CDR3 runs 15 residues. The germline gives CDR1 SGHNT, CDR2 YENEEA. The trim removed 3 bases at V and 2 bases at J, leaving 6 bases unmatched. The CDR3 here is CASSFAGGGNYGYTF. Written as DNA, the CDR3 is TGTGCCAGCAGCTTCGCCGGAGGGGGCAACTATGGCTACACCTTC.

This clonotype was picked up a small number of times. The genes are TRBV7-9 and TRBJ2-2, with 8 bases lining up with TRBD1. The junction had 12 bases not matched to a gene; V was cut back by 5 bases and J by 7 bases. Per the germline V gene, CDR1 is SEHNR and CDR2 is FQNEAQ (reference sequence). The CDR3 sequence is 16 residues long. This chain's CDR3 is CASSRRTGSRGGELFF. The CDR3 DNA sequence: TGTGCCAGCAGCCGACGGACAGGGTCGCGTGGCGGGGAGCTGTTTTTT.

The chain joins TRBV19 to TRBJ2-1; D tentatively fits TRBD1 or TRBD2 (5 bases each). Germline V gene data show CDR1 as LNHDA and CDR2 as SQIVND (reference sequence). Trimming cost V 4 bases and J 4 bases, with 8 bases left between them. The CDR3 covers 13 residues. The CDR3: CASSNEGYNEQFF. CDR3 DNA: TGTGCCAGTAGTAATGAGGGGTACAATGAGCAGTTCTTC.

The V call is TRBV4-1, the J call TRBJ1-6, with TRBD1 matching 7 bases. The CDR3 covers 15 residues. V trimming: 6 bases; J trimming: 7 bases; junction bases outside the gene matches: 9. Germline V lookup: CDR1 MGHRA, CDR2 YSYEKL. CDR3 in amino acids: CASRRGQEANSPLHF. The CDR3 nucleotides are TGCGCCAGCAGGCGTGGACAGGAAGCCAATTCACCCCTCCACTTT.

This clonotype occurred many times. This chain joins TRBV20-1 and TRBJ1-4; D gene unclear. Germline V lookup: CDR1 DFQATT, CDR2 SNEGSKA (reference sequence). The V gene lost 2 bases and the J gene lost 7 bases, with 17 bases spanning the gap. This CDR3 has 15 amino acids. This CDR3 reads CSARNPDALTEKLFF. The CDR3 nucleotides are TGCAGTGCTAGAAACCCGGATGCCCTGACTGAAAAACTGTTTTTT.

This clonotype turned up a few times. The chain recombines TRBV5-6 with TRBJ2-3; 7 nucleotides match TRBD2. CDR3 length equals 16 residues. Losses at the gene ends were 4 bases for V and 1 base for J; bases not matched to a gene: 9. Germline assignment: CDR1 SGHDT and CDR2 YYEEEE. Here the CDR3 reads CASSLPASGRTDTQYF. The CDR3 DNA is TGTGCCAGCAGCCTCCCGGCTAGCGGTCGCACAGATACGCAGTATTTT.

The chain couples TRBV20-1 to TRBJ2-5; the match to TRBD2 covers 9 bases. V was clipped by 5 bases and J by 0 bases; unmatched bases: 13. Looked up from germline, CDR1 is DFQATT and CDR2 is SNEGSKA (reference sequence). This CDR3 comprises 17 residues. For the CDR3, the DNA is TGCAGTGCTTCTCCGGGACTAGCTTTTTTGTACCAAGAGACCCAGTACTTC. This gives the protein CSASPGLAFLYQETQYF.

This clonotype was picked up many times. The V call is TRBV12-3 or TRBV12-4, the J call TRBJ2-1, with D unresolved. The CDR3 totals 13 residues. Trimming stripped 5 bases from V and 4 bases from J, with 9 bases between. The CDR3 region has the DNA TGTGCCAGCAGTCCTCAAGGTTACAATGAGCAGTTCTTC. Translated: CASSPQGYNEQFF.

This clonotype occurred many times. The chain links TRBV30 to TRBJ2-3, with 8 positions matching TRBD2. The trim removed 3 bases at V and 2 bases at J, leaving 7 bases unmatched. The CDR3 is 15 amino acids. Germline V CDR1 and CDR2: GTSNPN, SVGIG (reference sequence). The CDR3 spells CAWSHSGSNTDTQYF. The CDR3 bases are TGTGCCTGGAGCCACAGCGGGAGTAACACAGATACGCAGTATTTT.

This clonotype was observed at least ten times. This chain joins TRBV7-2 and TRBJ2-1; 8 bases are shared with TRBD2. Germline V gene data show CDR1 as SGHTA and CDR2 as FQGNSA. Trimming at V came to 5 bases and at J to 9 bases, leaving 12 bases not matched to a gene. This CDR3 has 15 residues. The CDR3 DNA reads TGTGCCAGCAGCGCGGGACTAGGGGGGATCACTGAGCAGTTCTTC. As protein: CASSAGLGGITEQFF.

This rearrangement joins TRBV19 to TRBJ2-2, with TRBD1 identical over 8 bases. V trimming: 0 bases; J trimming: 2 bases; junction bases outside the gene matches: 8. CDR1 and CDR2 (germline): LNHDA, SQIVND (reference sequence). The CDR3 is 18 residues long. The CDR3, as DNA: TGTGCCAGTAGTATAGATCCAGGGGGCGGATTCAACACCGGGGAGCTGTTTTTT. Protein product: CASSIDPGGGFNTGELFF. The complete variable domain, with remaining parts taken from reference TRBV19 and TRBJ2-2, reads DGGITQSPKYLFRKEGQNVTLSCEQNLNHDAMYWYRQDPGQGLRLIYYSQIVNDFQKGDIAEGYSVSREKKESFPLTVTSAQKNPTAFYLCASSIDPGGGFNTGELFFGEGSRLTVL.

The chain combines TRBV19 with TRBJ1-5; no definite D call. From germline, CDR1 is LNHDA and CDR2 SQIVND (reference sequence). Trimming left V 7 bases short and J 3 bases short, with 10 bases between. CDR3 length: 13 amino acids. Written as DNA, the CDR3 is TGTGCCAGTAATCCAGGCATCAATCAGCCCCAGCATTTT. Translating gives CASNPGINQPQHF.

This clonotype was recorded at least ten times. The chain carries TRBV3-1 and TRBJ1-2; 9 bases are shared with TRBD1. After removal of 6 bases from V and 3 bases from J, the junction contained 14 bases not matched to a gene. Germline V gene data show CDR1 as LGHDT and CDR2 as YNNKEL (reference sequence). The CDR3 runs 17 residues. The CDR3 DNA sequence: TGTGCCAGCAGACCCGGGACAGGGAATCTTAGGGACTATGGCTACACCTTC. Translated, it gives CASRPGTGNLRDYGYTF.

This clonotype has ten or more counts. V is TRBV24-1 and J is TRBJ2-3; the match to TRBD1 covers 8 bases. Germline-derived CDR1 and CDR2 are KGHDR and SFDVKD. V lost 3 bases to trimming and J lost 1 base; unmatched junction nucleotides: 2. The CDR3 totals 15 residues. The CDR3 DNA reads TGTGCCACCAGTGATGAGACAGGGGGCACAGATACGCAGTATTTT. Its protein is CATSDETGGTDTQYF.

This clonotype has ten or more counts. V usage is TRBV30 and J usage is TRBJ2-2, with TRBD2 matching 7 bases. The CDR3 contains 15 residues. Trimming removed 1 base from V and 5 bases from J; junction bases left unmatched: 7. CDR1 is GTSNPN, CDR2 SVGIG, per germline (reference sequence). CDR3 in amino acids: CAWSGLAGETGELFF. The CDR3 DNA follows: TGTGCCTGGAGTGGGCTGGCGGGAGAAACCGGGGAGCTGTTTTTT.

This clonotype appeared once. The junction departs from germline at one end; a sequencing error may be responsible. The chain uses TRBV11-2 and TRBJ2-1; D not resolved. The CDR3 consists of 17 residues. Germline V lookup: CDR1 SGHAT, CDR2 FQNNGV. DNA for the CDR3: TGTGCCAGCACCTTACTTTACAGCGCTCTCTCCTACAATGAGCAGTTCTTC. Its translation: CASTLLYSALSYNEQFF.